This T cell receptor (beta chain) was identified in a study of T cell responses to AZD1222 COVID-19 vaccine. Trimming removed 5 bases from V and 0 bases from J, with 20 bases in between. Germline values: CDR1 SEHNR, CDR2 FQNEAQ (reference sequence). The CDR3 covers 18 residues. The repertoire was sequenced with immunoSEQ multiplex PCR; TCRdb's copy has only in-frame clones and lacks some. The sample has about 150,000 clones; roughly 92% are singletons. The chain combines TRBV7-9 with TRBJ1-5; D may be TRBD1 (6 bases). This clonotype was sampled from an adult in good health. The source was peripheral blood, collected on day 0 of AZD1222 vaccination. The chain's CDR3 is CASSPGIGQISSNQPQHF. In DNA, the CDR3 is TGTGCCAGCAGCCCGGGAATAGGACAGATCTCTAGCAATCAGCCCCAGCATTTT.